A selection of T cell receptor beta chains follows, all from one sample in a study of blood T cell repertoires in COVID-19. Data came from immunoSEQ multiplex PCR; TCRdb stores just in-frame clones and leaves some out. The table lists over 100,000 clones, 84% of them singletons. The sample consisted of PBMCs or T cells enriched from blood (not recorded which). The receptors shown here come from a woman aged 30 to 39 who had recovered from COVID-19. The conserved cysteine and the conserved F or W are not part of the CDR3 here. Expanded clones get a size class; other rows say once, few or many, or leave the size out.

clone_size: .
v_call: TRBV21-1
j_call: TRBJ1-2
cdr3_aa: ASSNRQGLYGYT

clone_size: .
v_call: TRBV3-1/TRBV3-2
j_call: TRBJ2-1
cdr3_aa: ASSQDLRTPSEQF

clone_size: .
v_call: TRBV9
j_call: TRBJ1-2
cdr3_aa: ASSGQGRTMGGYT

clone_size: .
v_call: TRBV5-4
j_call: TRBJ2-7
cdr3_aa: ASSLGGRPREQY

clone_size: .
v_call: TRBV9
j_call: TRBJ2-7
cdr3_aa: ASSVGLGLYEQY

clone_size: .
v_call: TRBV18
j_call: TRBJ2-6
cdr3_aa: ASSGGVPGANVLT

clone_size: few
v_call: TRBV4-1
j_call: TRBJ1-5
cdr3_aa: ASSQDRSRQGNQPQH

clone_size: .
v_call: TRBV7-3
j_call: TRBJ2-1
cdr3_aa: ASSPYPGTSGRDEQF

clone_size: .
v_call: TRBV6-2/TRBV6-3
j_call: TRBJ1-2
cdr3_aa: ASSSGGLFGYT

clone_size: few
v_call: TRBV29-1
j_call: TRBJ1-2
cdr3_aa: SVANSGVDGYT

clone_size: .
v_call: TRBV5-1
j_call: TRBJ1-6
cdr3_aa: ASRGSTVDNSPLH

clone_size: .
v_call: TRBV4-1
j_call: TRBJ1-6
cdr3_aa: ASSQPRRQGHSPLH

clone_size: .
v_call: TRBV2
j_call: TRBJ1-1
cdr3_aa: ASTEDRVMNTEAF

clone_size: few
v_call: TRBV2
j_call: TRBJ2-7
cdr3_aa: ATSSGTEVYEQY

clone_size: .
v_call: TRBV7-9
j_call: TRBJ1-2
cdr3_aa: ASSSRGWGYT

clone_size: .
v_call: TRBV11-2
j_call: TRBJ1-5
cdr3_aa: ASSGTGNQPQH

clone_size: .
v_call: TRBV5-1
j_call: TRBJ1-6
cdr3_aa: ASSPGEGSYNSPLH

clone_size: .
v_call: TRBV6-2/TRBV6-3
j_call: TRBJ2-7
cdr3_aa: ASSYGPDTYEQY

clone_size: .
v_call: TRBV18
j_call: TRBJ1-1
cdr3_aa: ASSPEPQEVNEAF

clone_size: once
v_call: TRBV19
j_call: TRBJ2-1
cdr3_aa: ASSLASGNYNEQF